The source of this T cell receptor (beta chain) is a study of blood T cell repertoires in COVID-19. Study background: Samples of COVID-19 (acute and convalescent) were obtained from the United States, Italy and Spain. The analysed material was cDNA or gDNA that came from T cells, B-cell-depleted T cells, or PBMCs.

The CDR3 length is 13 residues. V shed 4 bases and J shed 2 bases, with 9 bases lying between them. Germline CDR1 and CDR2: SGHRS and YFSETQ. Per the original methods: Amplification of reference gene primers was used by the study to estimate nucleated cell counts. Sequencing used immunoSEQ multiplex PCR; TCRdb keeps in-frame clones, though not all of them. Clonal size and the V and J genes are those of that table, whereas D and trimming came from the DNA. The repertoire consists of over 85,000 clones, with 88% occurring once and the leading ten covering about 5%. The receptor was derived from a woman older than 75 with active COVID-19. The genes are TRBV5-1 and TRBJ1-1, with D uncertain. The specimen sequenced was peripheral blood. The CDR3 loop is CASSVDTNTEAFF. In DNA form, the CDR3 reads TGCGCCAGCAGCGTCGACACAAACACTGAAGCTTTCTTT.